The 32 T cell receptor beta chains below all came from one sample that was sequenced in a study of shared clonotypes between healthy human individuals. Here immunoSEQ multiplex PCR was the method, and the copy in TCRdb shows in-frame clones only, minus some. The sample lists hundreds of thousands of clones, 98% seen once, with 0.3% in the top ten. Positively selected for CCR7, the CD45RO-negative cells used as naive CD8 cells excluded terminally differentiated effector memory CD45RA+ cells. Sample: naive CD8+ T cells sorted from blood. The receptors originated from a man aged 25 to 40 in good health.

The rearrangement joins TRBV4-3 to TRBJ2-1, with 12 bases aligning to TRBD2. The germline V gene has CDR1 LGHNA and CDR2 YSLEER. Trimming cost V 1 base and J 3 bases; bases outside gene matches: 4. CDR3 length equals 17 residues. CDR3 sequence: CASSQGELAGGYNEQFF. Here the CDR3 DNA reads TGCGCCAGCAGCCAAGGGGAACTAGCGGGAGGCTACAATGAGCAGTTCTTC.

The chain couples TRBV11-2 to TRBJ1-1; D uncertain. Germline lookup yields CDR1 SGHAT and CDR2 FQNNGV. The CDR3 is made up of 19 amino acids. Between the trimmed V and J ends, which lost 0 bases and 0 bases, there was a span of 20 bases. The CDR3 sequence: CASSLDAATHPLMNTEAFF. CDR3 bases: TGTGCCAGCAGCTTAGATGCAGCCACACATCCCCTCATGAACACTGAAGCTTTCTTT.

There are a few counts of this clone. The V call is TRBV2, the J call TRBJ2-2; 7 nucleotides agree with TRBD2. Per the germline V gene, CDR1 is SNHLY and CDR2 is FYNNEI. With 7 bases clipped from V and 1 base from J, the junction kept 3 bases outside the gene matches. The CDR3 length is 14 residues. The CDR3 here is CASMSGMNTGELFF. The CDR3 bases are TGTGCCAGCATGAGCGGGATGAACACCGGGGAGCTGTTTTTT.

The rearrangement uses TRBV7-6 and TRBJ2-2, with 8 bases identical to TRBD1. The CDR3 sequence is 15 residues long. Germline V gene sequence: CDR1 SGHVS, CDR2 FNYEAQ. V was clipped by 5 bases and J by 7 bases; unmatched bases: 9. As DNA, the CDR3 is TGTGCCAGCAGCAGGGCAGGGGGCATGAACGGGGAGCTGTTTTTT. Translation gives CASSRAGGMNGELFF.

CDR3 in DNA: TGTGCCAGCAGTCGGAATGGACGGAACAATCAGCCCCAGCATTTT. Translated: CASSRNGRNNQPQHF. The chain is built from TRBV9 and TRBJ1-5, with D uncertain. The CDR3 extends over 15 amino acids. Germline V lookup: CDR1 SGDLS, CDR2 YYNGEE. The V and J ends lost 5 bases and 3 bases respectively, with 15 bases between them.

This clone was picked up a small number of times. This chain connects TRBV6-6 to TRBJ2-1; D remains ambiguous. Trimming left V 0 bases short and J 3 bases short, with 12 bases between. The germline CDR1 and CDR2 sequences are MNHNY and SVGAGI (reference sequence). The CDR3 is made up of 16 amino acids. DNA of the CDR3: TGTGCCAGCAGTTACTCGCTGCAGGAGAACTACAATGAGCAGTTCTTC. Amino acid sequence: CASSYSLQENYNEQFF.

CDR3 sequence (DNA): TGTGCCAGCAGCTTGGTAGGCGACTATTACCAGTTCTTC. Its translation: CASSLVGDYYQFF. V gene TRBV5-4 combines with J gene TRBJ2-1; D is possibly TRBD2 (5 bases). This CDR3 spans 13 amino acids. V was shortened by 0 bases and J by 13 bases, with 14 bases between the two germline ends. Per germline, CDR1 SGHNT and CDR2 YYREEE (reference sequence).

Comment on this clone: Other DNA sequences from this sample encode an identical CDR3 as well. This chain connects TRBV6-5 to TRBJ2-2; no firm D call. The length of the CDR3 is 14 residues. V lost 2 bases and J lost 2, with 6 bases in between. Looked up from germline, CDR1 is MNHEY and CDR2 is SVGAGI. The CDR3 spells CASSYGINTGELFF. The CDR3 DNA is TGTGCCAGCAGTTACGGGATCAACACCGGGGAGCTGTTTTTT.

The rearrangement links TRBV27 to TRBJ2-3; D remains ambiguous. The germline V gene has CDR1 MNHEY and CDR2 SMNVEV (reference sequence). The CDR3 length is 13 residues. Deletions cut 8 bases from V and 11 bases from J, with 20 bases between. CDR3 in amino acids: CASGLTRVRLQYF. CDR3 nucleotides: TGTGCCAGCGGTCTCACAAGGGTTCGCTTGCAGTATTTT.

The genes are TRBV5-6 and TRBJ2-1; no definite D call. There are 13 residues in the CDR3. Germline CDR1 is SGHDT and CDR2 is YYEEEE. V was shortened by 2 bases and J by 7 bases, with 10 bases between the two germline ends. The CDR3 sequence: CASSLPFGNEQFF. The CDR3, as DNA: TGTGCCAGCAGCTTACCGTTTGGGAATGAGCAGTTCTTC.

The CDR3 loop reads CASIQGYGNQPQHF. The CDR3, as DNA: TGTGCCAGCATCCAGGGGTATGGGAATCAGCCCCAGCATTTT. The chain is built from TRBV28 and TRBJ1-5; D may be TRBD1 (6 bases). Between the trimmed V and J ends, which lost 7 bases and 4 bases, there was a span of 14 bases. Germline V gene sequence: CDR1 MDHEN, CDR2 SYDVKM. This CDR3 spans 14 amino acids.

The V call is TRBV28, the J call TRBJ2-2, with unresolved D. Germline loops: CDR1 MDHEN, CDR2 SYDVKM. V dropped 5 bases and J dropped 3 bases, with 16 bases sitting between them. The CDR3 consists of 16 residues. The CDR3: CASSPRVDLYTGELFF. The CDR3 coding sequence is TGTGCCAGCAGTCCCCGGGTCGACCTTTACACCGGGGAGCTGTTTTTT.

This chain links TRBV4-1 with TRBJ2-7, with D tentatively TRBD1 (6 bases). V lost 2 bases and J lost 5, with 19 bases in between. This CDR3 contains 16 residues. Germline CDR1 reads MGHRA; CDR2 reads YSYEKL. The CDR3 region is CASSQKQGPLSNEQYF. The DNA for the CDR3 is TGCGCCAGCAGCCAAAAACAGGGACCCCTTTCAAACGAGCAGTACTTC.

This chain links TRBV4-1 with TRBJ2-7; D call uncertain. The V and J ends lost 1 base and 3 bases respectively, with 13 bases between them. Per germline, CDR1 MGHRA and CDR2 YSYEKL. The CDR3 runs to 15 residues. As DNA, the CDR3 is TGCGCCAGCAGCCAAGTCTTAGGGCCCCTCTACGAGCAGTACTTC. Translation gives CASSQVLGPLYEQYF.

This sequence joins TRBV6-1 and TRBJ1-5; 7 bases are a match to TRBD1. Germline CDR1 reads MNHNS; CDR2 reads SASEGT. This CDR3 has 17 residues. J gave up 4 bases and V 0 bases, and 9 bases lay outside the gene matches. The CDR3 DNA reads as TGTGCCAGCAGTGAAGCCTTTCCGGGACAGCTAAATCAGCCCCAGCATTTT. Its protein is CASSEAFPGQLNQPQHF.

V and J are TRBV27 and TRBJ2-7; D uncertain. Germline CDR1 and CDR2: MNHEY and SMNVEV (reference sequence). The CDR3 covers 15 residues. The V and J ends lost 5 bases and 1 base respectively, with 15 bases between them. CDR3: CASSVKGKSSYEQYF. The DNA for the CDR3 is TGTGCCAGCAGTGTCAAGGGTAAATCGTCCTACGAGCAGTACTTC.

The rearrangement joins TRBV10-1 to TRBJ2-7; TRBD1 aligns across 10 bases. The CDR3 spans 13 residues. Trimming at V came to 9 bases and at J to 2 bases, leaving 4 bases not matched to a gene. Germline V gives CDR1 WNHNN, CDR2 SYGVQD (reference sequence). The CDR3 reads CASPGQGTYEQYF. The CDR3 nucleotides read TGCGCCAGTCCGGGACAGGGGACCTACGAGCAGTACTTC.

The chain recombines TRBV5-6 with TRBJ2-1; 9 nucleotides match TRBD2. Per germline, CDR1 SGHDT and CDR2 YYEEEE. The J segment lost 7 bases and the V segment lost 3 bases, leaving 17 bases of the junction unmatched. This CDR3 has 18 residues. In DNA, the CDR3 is TGTGCCAGCAGCTCCCGTCCGGTGCGGACTAGCGATATTAATGAGCAGTTCTTC. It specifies CASSSRPVRTSDINEQFF. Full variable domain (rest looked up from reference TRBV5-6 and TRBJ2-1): DAGVTQSPTHLIKTRGQQVTLRCSPKSGHDTVSWYQQALGQGPQFIFQYYEEEERQRGNFPDRFSGHQFPNYSSELNVNALLLGDSALYLCASSSRPVRTSDINEQFFGPGTRLTVL.

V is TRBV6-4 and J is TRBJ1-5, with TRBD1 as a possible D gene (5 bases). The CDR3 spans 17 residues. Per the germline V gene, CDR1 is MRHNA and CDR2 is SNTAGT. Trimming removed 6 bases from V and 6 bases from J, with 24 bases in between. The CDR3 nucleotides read TGTGCCAGCAGGACCAATTATGACAGCCAGGTTTGTCAGCCCCAGCATTTT. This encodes CASRTNYDSQVCQPQHF.

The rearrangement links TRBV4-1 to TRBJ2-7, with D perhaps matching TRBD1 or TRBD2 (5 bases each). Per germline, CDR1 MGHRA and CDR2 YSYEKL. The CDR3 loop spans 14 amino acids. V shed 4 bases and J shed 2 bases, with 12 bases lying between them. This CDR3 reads CASSLGTVTYEQYF. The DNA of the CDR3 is TGCGCCAGCAGCCTGGGGACGGTAACCTACGAGCAGTACTTC.

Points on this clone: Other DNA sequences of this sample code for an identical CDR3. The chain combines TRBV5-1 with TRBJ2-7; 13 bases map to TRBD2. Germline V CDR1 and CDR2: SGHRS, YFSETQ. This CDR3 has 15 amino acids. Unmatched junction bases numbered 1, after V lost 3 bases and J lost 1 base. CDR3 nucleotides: TGCGCCAGCAGCTGGACTAGCGGGAGTTCCTACGAGCAGTACTTC. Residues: CASSWTSGSSYEQYF. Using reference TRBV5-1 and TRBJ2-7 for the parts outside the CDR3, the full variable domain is KAGVTQTPRYLIKTRGQQVTLSCSPISGHRSVSWYQQTPGQGLQFLFEYFSETQRNKGNFPGRFSGRQFSNSRSEMNVSTLELGDSALYLCASSWTSGSSYEQYFGPGTRLTVT.

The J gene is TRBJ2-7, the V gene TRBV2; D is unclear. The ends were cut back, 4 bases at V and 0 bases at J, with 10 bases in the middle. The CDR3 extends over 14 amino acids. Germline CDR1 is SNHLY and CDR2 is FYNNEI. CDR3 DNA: TGTGCCAGCAGTGGGGCGGTTAGCTCCTACGAGCAGTACTTC. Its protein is CASSGAVSSYEQYF.

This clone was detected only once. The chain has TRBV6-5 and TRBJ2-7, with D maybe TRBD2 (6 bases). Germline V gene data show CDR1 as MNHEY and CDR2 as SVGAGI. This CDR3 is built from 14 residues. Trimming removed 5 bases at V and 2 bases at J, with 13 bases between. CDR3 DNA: TGTGCCAGCAGTGGAACGGGAGACCCCTACGAGCAGTACTTC. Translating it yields CASSGTGDPYEQYF.

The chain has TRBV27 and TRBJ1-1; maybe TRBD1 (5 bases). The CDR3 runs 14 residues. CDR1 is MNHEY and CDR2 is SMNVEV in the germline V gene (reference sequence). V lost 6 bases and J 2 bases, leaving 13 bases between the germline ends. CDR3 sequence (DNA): TGTGCCAGCAGGGGATCAGGGCAAAACACTGAAGCTTTCTTT. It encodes CASRGSGQNTEAFF.

For the CDR3, the DNA is TGCAGCAAGAGGGACTCGAACACCGGGGAGCTGTTTTTT. Residues: CSKRDSNTGELFF. The V and J genes are TRBV29-1 and TRBJ2-2; D might be TRBD2 (6 bases). Per the germline V gene, CDR1 is SQVTM and CDR2 is ANQGSEA. V was pared by 8 bases and J by 0 bases, with 10 bases between. This CDR3 is built from 13 residues.

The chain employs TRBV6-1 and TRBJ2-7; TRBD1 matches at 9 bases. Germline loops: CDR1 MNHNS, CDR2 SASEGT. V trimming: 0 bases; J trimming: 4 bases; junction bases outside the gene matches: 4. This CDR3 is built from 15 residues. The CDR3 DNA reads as TGTGCCAGCAGTGAAGCTGGGACAGGGATGTACGAGCAGTACTTC. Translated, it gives CASSEAGTGMYEQYF.

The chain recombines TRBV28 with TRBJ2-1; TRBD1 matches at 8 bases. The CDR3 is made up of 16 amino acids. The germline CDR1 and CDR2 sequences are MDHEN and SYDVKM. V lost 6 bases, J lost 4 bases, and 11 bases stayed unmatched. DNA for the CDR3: TGTGCCAGCAGGATTTACGGGACAGGAACGTACAATGAGCAGTTCTTC. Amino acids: CASRIYGTGTYNEQFF. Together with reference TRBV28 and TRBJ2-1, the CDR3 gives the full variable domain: DVKVTQSSRYLVKRTGEKVFLECVQDMDHENMFWYRQDPGLGLRLIYFSYDVKMKEKGDIPEGYSVSREKKERFSLILESASTNQTSMYLCASRIYGTGTYNEQFFGPGTRLTVL.

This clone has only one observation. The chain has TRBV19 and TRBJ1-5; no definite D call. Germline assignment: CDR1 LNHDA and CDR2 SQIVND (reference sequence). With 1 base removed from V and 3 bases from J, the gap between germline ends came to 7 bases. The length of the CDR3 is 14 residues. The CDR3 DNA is TGTGCCAGTAGTATAGTTGGGATCAATCAGCCCCAGCATTTT. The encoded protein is CASSIVGINQPQHF.

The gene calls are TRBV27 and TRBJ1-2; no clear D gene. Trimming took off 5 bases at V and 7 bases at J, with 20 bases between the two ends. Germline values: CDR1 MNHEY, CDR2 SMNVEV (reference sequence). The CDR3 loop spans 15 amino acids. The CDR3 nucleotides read TGTGCCAGCAGTCTAGGCGGACCTCCCCATACTGGCTACACCTTC. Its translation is CASSLGGPPHTGYTF.

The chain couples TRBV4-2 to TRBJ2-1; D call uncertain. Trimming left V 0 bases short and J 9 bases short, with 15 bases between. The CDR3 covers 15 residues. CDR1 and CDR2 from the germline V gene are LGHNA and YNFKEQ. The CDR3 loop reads CASSQDWPPRREQFF. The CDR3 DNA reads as TGTGCCAGCAGCCAAGATTGGCCCCCACGGCGTGAGCAGTTCTTC.

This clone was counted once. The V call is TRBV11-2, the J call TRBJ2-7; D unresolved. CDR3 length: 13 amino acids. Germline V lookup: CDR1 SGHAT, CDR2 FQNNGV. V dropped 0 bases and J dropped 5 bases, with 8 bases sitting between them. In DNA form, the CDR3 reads TGTGCCAGCAGCTTAGATTTGGGGAACGAGCAGTACTTC. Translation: CASSLDLGNEQYF.

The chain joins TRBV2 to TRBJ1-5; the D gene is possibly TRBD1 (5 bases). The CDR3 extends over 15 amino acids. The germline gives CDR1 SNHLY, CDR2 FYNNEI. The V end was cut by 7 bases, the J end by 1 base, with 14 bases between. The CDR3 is CASMRRQGSNQPQHF. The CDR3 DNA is TGTGCCAGCATGCGTAGGCAGGGAAGCAATCAGCCCCAGCATTTT. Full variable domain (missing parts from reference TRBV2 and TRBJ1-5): EPEVTQTPSHQVTQMGQEVILRCVPISNHLYFYWYRQILGQKVEFLVSFYNNEISEKSEIFDDQFSVERPDGSNFTLKIRSTKLEDSAMYFCASMRRQGSNQPQHFGDGTRLSIL.